The rows below give T cell receptor beta chains drawn from one sample of a study of cytomegalovirus exposure and HLA in healthy donors. Repertoires were generated with immunoSEQ multiplex PCR, while TCRdb's copy carries only in-frame clones and drops some. Of over 200,000 clones listed, roughly 82% are singletons. Sequenced input: PBMCs. Every receptor here comes from a man in his forties or fifties in good health and CMV-seropositive. The CDR3 runs from the conserved cysteine through the conserved F or W. Each record gives: D gene, clone size, V gene, J gene, CDR3 DNA, CDR3 protein. A D gene is named only where the DNA matches it firmly. Clone size is stated in some rows and not others, as once, few, many or a class when expanded.

>.|.|TRBV5-1|TRBJ1-2
TGCGCCAGCAGCTCTGTCGACAGTCACGGCGGCTACACCTTC
CASSSVDSHGGYTF
>.|.|TRBV2|TRBJ2-2
TGTGCCAGCAGCGGACAGATGAACACCGGGGAGCTGTTTTTT
CASSGQMNTGELFF
>.|.|TRBV9|TRBJ1-1
TGTGCCAGCAGCGTAGACAGAAACACTGAAGCTTTCTTT
CASSVDRNTEAFF
>TRBD1|.|TRBV5-1|TRBJ2-7
TGCGCCAGCAGCTTGGAGACAGGGCCCTCCTACGAGCAGTACTTC
CASSLETGPSYEQYF
>TRBD1|.|TRBV5-4|TRBJ2-7
TGTGCCAGCAACCGGAACGGGGCAGGGGGAAGATACGAGCAGTACTTC
CASNRNGAGGRYEQYF
>TRBD2|.|TRBV5-1|TRBJ2-1
TGCGCCAGCAGCCCTAGGACTAGCGGTGGCAATGAGCAGTTCTTC
CASSPRTSGGNEQFF
>TRBD1|.|TRBV5-1|TRBJ1-1
TGCGCCAGCAGCTTGATCCCAGGGGGCGGCACTGAAGCTTTCTTT
CASSLIPGGGTEAFF
>TRBD1|.|TRBV19|TRBJ2-7
TGTGCCAGTAGCATGACAGGGGGTTGGTCCTACGAGCAGTACTTC
CASSMTGGWSYEQYF
>TRBD1|.|TRBV27|TRBJ2-7
TGTGCCAGCAGTTTATCCGCAGGGGGCGGGTACGAGCAGTACTTC
CASSLSAGGGYEQYF
>TRBD1|few|TRBV5-8|TRBJ1-2
TGTGCCAGCAGCTTAACAGGGGACTATGGCTACACCTTC
CASSLTGDYGYTF
>.|.|TRBV7-9|TRBJ2-1
TGTGCCAGCAGCTTGGGCGGGTCCTACAATGAGCAGTTCTTC
CASSLGGSYNEQFF
>.|.|TRBV6-6|TRBJ1-5
TGTGCCAGCAGTTACGGGGGGGTTGGCGGCAATCAGCCCCAGCATTTT
CASSYGGVGGNQPQHF
>.|few|TRBV10-2|TRBJ1-3
TGCGCCAGCAGTGAGTTCAAAGGAAACACCATATATTTT
CASSEFKGNTIYF
>TRBD1|.|TRBV5-6|TRBJ2-2
TGTGCCAGCAGTATAACCGGGACAGGGCGGACCGGGGAGCTGTTTTTT
CASSITGTGRTGELFF
>.|.|TRBV30|TRBJ1-3
TGTGCCTGGAGTGGACAGGCGATCTCTGGAAACACCATATATTTT
CAWSGQAISGNTIYF
>.|once|TRBV10-1|TRBJ2-3
TGCGCCAGCAGCAAGGACAGACGAGCTAGCACAGATACGCAGTATTTT
CASSKDRRASTDTQYF
>TRBD2|.|TRBV7-6|TRBJ2-1
TGTGCCAGCAGCTTAGGGGATAGCGGGAGTCCCATCCACAATGAGCAGTTCTTC
CASSLGDSGSPIHNEQFF